This T cell receptor beta chain derives from a study of T-cell memory formation after mild COVID-19. General observations from the study: Contracting CD4+ clones sat mainly in CM and EM; CD8+ in EMRA.

The ends were cut back, 5 bases at V and 9 bases at J, with 20 bases in the middle. CDR3 length: 16 amino acids. Looked up from germline, CDR1 is SGHTA and CDR2 is FQGNSA. TCRdb called the 5' RACE reads again in MiXCR, with one record for every CDR3 protein. Of about 190,000 distinct CDR3 sequences listed, about 10% are singletons. On this clonotype: Its antigen is undetermined.

The source of this sequence is a young man who had mild COVID-19 (a few samples of this study predate the infection). Cell type and time point are not known. The V and J genes are TRBV7-2 and TRBJ1-6; weak D call: TRBD1 (5 bases). Sequenced sample: PBMCs or a T cell subset sorted from them (not recorded which). The CDR3 bases are TGTGCCAGCAGCATAGACTCGGGGCAGCTGGGTTCACCCCTCCACTTT. It translates to CASSIDSGQLGSPLHF.